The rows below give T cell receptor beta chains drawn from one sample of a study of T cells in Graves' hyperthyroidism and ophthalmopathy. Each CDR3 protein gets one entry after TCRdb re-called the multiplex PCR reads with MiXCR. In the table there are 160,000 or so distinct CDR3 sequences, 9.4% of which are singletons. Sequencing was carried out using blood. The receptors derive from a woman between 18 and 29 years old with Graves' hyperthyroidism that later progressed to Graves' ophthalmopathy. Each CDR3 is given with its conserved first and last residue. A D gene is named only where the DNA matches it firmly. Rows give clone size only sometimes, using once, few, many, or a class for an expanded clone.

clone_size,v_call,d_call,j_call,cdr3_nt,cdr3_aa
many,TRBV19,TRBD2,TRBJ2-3,TGTGCCAGTAGCCGAACTAGCGGGAGGGCAGATACGCAGTATTTT,CASSRTSGRADTQYF
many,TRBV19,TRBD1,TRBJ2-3,TGTGCCAGTCGAGACAGGGGGGGCACAGATACGCAGTATTTT,CASRDRGGTDTQYF
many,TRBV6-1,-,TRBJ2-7,TGTGCCAGCAGTGAACCGGCCTACTACGAGCAGTACTTC,CASSEPAYYEQYF
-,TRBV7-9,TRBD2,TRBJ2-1,TGTGCCTGCGGGGGGGGGCTAGCTCGTTGGGGATCCTACAATGAGCAGTTCTTC,CACGGGLARWGSYNEQFF
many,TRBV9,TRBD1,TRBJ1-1,TGTGCCAGCAGCCGGACAGGGGTTACTGAAGCTTTCTTT,CASSRTGVTEAFF
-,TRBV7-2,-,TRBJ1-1,TGTGCAGAAACAGCGAACACTGAAGCTTTCTTT,CAETANTEAFF
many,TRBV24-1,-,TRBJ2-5,TGTGCCACCAGTGATTTTCCTCCTTTCGGGACCCAGTACTTC,CATSDFPPFGTQYF
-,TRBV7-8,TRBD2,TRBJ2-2,TGTGCCAGCAGCTTGGAGTTGGGACTAGCGGCGAACACCGGGGAGCTGTTTTTT,CASSLELGLAANTGELFF
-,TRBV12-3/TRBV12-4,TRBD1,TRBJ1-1,TGTGCCAGCAGTCCCGGGACAGGGCCGATGAACACTGAAGCTTTCTTT,CASSPGTGPMNTEAFF
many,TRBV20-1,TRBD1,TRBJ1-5,TGCAGTGCTCGGGACAGGGGGCTGTATCAGCCCCAGCATTTT,CSARDRGLYQPQHF
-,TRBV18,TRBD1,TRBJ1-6,TGTGCCAGCTCCCCCAGACAGGGAGTGGATTCACCCCTCCACTTT,CASSPRQGVDSPLHF
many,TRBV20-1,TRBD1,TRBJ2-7,TGCAGTGCTAGTGGGGACAGAGCAGGGTACGAGCAGTACTTC,CSASGDRAGYEQYF
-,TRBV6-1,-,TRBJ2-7,TGTGCCAGCAGTGAAGGATTAGGCGTGTACGAGCAGTACTTC,CASSEGLGVYEQYF
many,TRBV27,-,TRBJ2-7,TGTGCCAGCAGTGGAGGGACTCCCTACGAGCAGTACTTC,CASSGGTPYEQYF
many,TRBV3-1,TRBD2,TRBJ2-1,TGTGCCAGCAGTCGACTAGCGAGCTCCTACAATGAGCAGTTCTTC,CASSRLASSYNEQFF
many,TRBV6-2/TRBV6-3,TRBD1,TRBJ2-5,TGTGCCAGCAGTTACGACAGGGGGCGAGAGACCCAGTACTTC,CASSYDRGRETQYF
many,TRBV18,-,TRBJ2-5,TGTGCCAGCTCACCGGCCGGGGAGACCCAGTACTTC,CASSPAGETQYF
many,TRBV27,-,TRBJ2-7,TGTGCCAGCAGTTTCCGTCTCGGGAGCTACGAGCAGTACTTC,CASSFRLGSYEQYF
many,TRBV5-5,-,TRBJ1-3,TGTGCCAGCAGGATGGCCCTCGATGGAAACACCATATATTTT,CASRMALDGNTIYF
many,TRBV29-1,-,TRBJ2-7,TGCAGCGTTTCCGGGGGAACCTACGAGCAGTACTTC,CSVSGGTYEQYF